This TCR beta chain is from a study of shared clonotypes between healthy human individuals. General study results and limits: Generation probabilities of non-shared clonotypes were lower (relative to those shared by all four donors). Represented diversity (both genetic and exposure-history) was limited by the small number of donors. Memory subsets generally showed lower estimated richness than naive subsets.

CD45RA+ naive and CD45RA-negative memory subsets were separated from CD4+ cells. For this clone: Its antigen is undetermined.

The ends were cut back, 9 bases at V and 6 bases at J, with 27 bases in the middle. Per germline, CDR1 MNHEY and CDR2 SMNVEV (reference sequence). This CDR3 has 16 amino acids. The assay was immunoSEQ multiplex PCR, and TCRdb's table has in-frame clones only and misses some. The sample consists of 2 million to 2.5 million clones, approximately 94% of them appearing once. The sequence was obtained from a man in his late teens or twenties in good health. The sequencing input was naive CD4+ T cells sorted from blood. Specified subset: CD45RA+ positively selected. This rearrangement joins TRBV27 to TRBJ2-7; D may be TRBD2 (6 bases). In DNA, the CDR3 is TGTGCCAGTACCCCGTCCCGGCTAGCGAATTCGGGCGAGCAGTACTTC. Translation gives CASTPSRLANSGEQYF.